A selection of T cell receptor beta chains follows, all from one sample in a study of blood T cell repertoires in COVID-19. Here immunoSEQ multiplex PCR was the method, and the copy in TCRdb shows in-frame clones only, minus some. Of 130,000 to 150,000 clones listed, about 90% are singletons. Sequencing was done on a sample of peripheral blood. These receptors originate from a human donor in a cohort sampled during active COVID-19. CDR3s include the opening cysteine and the closing phenylalanine or tryptophan. The D gene is left open where the match is weak. Size is omitted from some rows. Given values are once, few, many or a class for expanded clones.

CDR3nt: TGTGCCAGCAGTTACTCCCAGGGCAGCGGAAACACCATATATTTT
CDR3aa: CASSYSQGSGNTIYF
j_gene: TRBJ1-3
v_gene: TRBV6-5
abundance: -
d_gene: -

CDR3nt: TGTGCCAGCAGTCTGAGCCTGAATGAAAAACTGTTTTTT
CDR3aa: CASSLSLNEKLFF
j_gene: TRBJ1-4
v_gene: TRBV6-5
abundance: -
d_gene: -

CDR3nt: TGTGCCAGCAGCGTCAGGGTTGGGGATACGCAGTATTTT
CDR3aa: CASSVRVGDTQYF
j_gene: TRBJ2-3
v_gene: TRBV5-6
abundance: -
d_gene: -

CDR3nt: TGTGCCTGGAGTTCGACAGGGGTTGAAGCTTTCTTT
CDR3aa: CAWSSTGVEAFF
j_gene: TRBJ1-1
v_gene: TRBV30
abundance: -
d_gene: TRBD1

CDR3nt: TGTGCCAGCAGCGTAGGGTCTAGCGGATACGAGCAGTACTTC
CDR3aa: CASSVGSSGYEQYF
j_gene: TRBJ2-7
v_gene: TRBV9
abundance: -
d_gene: TRBD2

CDR3nt: TGTGCCAGAAGGGGCGGGAGGGCCAATGAGCAGTTCTTC
CDR3aa: CARRGGRANEQFF
j_gene: TRBJ2-1
v_gene: TRBV27
abundance: -
d_gene: TRBD2

CDR3nt: TGTGCCAGTCATCCAACAGTCTCTGGAAACACCATATATTTT
CDR3aa: CASHPTVSGNTIYF
j_gene: TRBJ1-3
v_gene: TRBV6-5
abundance: -
d_gene: -

CDR3nt: TGCGCCAGCAGCCAAGATAAGGGGACTATCACCTACAATGAGCAGTTCTTC
CDR3aa: CASSQDKGTITYNEQFF
j_gene: TRBJ2-1
v_gene: TRBV4-3
abundance: -
d_gene: TRBD2

CDR3nt: TGCGCCAGCAGCTTGGATAGATCCAATGAGCAGTTCTTC
CDR3aa: CASSLDRSNEQFF
j_gene: TRBJ2-1
v_gene: TRBV5-1
abundance: -
d_gene: -

CDR3nt: TGTGCCAGCAGCCCAGGCAACAGGGCCTATGGCTACACCTTC
CDR3aa: CASSPGNRAYGYTF
j_gene: TRBJ1-2
v_gene: TRBV3-1/TRBV3-2
abundance: -
d_gene: -

CDR3nt: TGTGCCAGCAACCCCGCCCTGGGGGGGGCGTGGGGCACTGAAGCTTTCTTT
CDR3aa: CASNPALGGAWGTEAFF
j_gene: TRBJ1-1
v_gene: TRBV28
abundance: -
d_gene: -

CDR3nt: TGTGCCAGCTCAGTGAAGGGACTAGCGGGAACAGATACGCAGTATTTT
CDR3aa: CASSVKGLAGTDTQYF
j_gene: TRBJ2-3
v_gene: TRBV7-9
abundance: -
d_gene: TRBD2

CDR3nt: TGTGCCAGCGAATGGAGGGGGCTGTTCAGCAATCAGCCCCAGCATTTT
CDR3aa: CASEWRGLFSNQPQHF
j_gene: TRBJ1-5
v_gene: TRBV28
abundance: -
d_gene: TRBD1

CDR3nt: TGCGCCAGCAGCTTAAGGACTAGCGGCGATACGCAGTATTTT
CDR3aa: CASSLRTSGDTQYF
j_gene: TRBJ2-3
v_gene: TRBV5-1
abundance: -
d_gene: TRBD2

CDR3nt: TGCGCCAGCGGTCTTCAAGGTAGCGGCGATGAGCAGTTCTTC
CDR3aa: CASGLQGSGDEQFF
j_gene: TRBJ2-1
v_gene: TRBV5-1
abundance: -
d_gene: -

CDR3nt: TGTGCCAGCACACAGGGGGTTCGAACCGGGGAGCTGTTTTTT
CDR3aa: CASTQGVRTGELFF
j_gene: TRBJ2-2
v_gene: TRBV7-9
abundance: few
d_gene: TRBD1

CDR3nt: TGTGCCAGCAGCTTAGCCGGGTACGGCACAGATACGCAGTATTTT
CDR3aa: CASSLAGYGTDTQYF
j_gene: TRBJ2-3
v_gene: TRBV7-2
abundance: -
d_gene: -

CDR3nt: TGCGCCAGCACCCGGCTGGGGGCGAGCTCCTACAATGAGCAGTTCTTC
CDR3aa: CASTRLGASSYNEQFF
j_gene: TRBJ2-1
v_gene: TRBV5-1
abundance: -
d_gene: -

CDR3nt: TGCGCCAGCAGTAAGCGTGAACACTACAATGAGCAGTTCTTC
CDR3aa: CASSKREHYNEQFF
j_gene: TRBJ2-1
v_gene: TRBV5-1
abundance: -
d_gene: -

CDR3nt: TGCGCCAGCAGCCAAGATGGGAGGACAGGGGACAACGAGCAGTACTTC
CDR3aa: CASSQDGRTGDNEQYF
j_gene: TRBJ2-7
v_gene: TRBV4-3
abundance: -
d_gene: TRBD1

CDR3nt: TGTGCCAGCAGCGCTCCCCGACAAATCCCCTATGGCTACACCTTC
CDR3aa: CASSAPRQIPYGYTF
j_gene: TRBJ1-2
v_gene: TRBV28
abundance: once
d_gene: -

CDR3nt: TGCGCCAGCAGCCAAGGCAGACAGAGTTCGCAGTATTTT
CDR3aa: CASSQGRQSSQYF
j_gene: TRBJ2-3
v_gene: TRBV4-3
abundance: -
d_gene: -

CDR3nt: TGTGCCAGCAGCTTAGGGGGGGTTGACACTGAAGCTTTCTTT
CDR3aa: CASSLGGVDTEAFF
j_gene: TRBJ1-1
v_gene: TRBV7-3
abundance: -
d_gene: -

CDR3nt: TGTGCCAGCAGCCCGGCGGCGGGGGACCTGGCTAACTATGGCTACACCTTC
CDR3aa: CASSPAAGDLANYGYTF
j_gene: TRBJ1-2
v_gene: TRBV6-2/TRBV6-3
abundance: few
d_gene: -

CDR3nt: TGTGCCAGCAGCCAAGCGCTAGCGGGATCAGAGACCCAGTACTTC
CDR3aa: CASSQALAGSETQYF
j_gene: TRBJ2-5
v_gene: TRBV3-1/TRBV3-2
abundance: -
d_gene: TRBD2

CDR3nt: TGTGCCAGTAGTATAGGTAGCGGGGGGACATACAATGAGCAGTTCTTC
CDR3aa: CASSIGSGGTYNEQFF
j_gene: TRBJ2-1
v_gene: TRBV19
abundance: -
d_gene: TRBD2

CDR3nt: TGTGCCAGCAGCTACCCGGGACAGGGAATCAGAAGTTACGAGCAGTACTTC
CDR3aa: CASSYPGQGIRSYEQYF
j_gene: TRBJ2-7
v_gene: TRBV7-8
abundance: -
d_gene: TRBD1

CDR3nt: TGCGCCAGCAGCTCCCGGGACAGGGGGGATGGGTACACCTTC
CDR3aa: CASSSRDRGDGYTF
j_gene: TRBJ1-2
v_gene: TRBV4-3
abundance: once
d_gene: TRBD1

CDR3nt: TGTGCCAGCAGTGGCCAGGGGAACACTGAAGCTTTCTTT
CDR3aa: CASSGQGNTEAFF
j_gene: TRBJ1-1
v_gene: TRBV27
abundance: medium-sized
d_gene: -

CDR3nt: TGCGCCAGCAGTACTAGCGGGGACTACAATGAGCAGTTCTTC
CDR3aa: CASSTSGDYNEQFF
j_gene: TRBJ2-1
v_gene: TRBV10-1
abundance: -
d_gene: TRBD2

CDR3nt: TGTGCCATCAGCATGCCGGGCCGGGGACAGCTTCTCTACGAGCAGTACTTC
CDR3aa: CAISMPGRGQLLYEQYF
j_gene: TRBJ2-7
v_gene: TRBV10-3
abundance: -
d_gene: TRBD1

CDR3nt: TGTGCCAGCAGCTTAGAAGCGCTACCGGGGTACGAGCAGTACTTC
CDR3aa: CASSLEALPGYEQYF
j_gene: TRBJ2-7
v_gene: TRBV7-2
abundance: -
d_gene: -

CDR3nt: TGCGCCAGCAGCCAGGGGAGACAGGGCAGCTCCTATAATTCACCCCTCCACTTT
CDR3aa: CASSQGRQGSSYNSPLHF
j_gene: TRBJ1-6
v_gene: TRBV4-3
abundance: -
d_gene: TRBD1

CDR3nt: TGTGCCAGCAGCCAAACCGGGGGGTTAAATGAAAAACTGTTTTTT
CDR3aa: CASSQTGGLNEKLFF
j_gene: TRBJ1-4
v_gene: TRBV3-1/TRBV3-2
abundance: -
d_gene: -

CDR3nt: TGTGCCAGCAGCCAGGGGGGAAGCACCTACAATGAGCAGTTCTTC
CDR3aa: CASSQGGSTYNEQFF
j_gene: TRBJ2-1
v_gene: TRBV2
abundance: -
d_gene: -

CDR3nt: TGTGCCAGCAGCCAGGGGGCGAATCAGCCCCAGCATTTT
CDR3aa: CASSQGANQPQHF
j_gene: TRBJ1-5
v_gene: TRBV3-1/TRBV3-2
abundance: -
d_gene: -

CDR3nt: TGTGCCAGCAGCCCTGGGCGGGGTTTCACTGAAGCTTTCTTT
CDR3aa: CASSPGRGFTEAFF
j_gene: TRBJ1-1
v_gene: TRBV3-1/TRBV3-2
abundance: -
d_gene: -

CDR3nt: TGTGCCAGCAGCTTGGGGCAGCGGGGTGAAAAACTGTTTTTT
CDR3aa: CASSLGQRGEKLFF
j_gene: TRBJ1-4
v_gene: TRBV7-9
abundance: -
d_gene: -